The present entry profiles one TCR beta chain with its context. Its antigen is currently unknown. The data were produced by immunoSEQ multiplex PCR, yet TCRdb's version contains in-frame clones alone and is incomplete. The sample holds roughly 1 million clones, approximately 80% seen once. The sample is drawn from a study of shared clonotypes between healthy human individuals. Nashville, Tennessee was home to all donors, who were Caucasian adults. Findings of the study overall: Shared clonotypes across all four donors exceeded non-shared ones in generation probability. The researchers took only blood, and tissue repertoires probably look different.

The germline gives CDR1 MDHEN, CDR2 SYDVKM. Trimming removed 3 bases from V and 2 bases from J, with 20 bases in between. The length of the CDR3 is 17 residues. The source is a man younger than 30 in good health. Some clones in this sample may be carry-over from other donors' samples. This chain links TRBV28 with TRBJ2-7; no clear D gene. Material: memory CD4+ T cells from PBMCs. Subset here: CD45RA-negative fraction. In DNA form, the CDR3 reads TGTGCCAGCAGTTTCTTGACACTTCAAGTGGGGACCTACGAGCAGTACTTC. This encodes CASSFLTLQVGTYEQYF.